This TCR beta chain was observed in a study of T cells in Graves' hyperthyroidism and ophthalmopathy. Study results and limitations: Most clonotypes expanded in thyroid above 0.001 were likewise present in blood. By a 13 V-J model, ophthalmopathy was set apart from stable hyperthyroidism.

The length of the CDR3 is 15 residues. Per germline, CDR1 MGHDK and CDR2 SYGVNS. Losses at the gene ends were 6 bases for V and 8 bases for J; bases not matched to a gene: 12. Among the patients, aged 18 to 65, hyperthyroidism was newly diagnosed and had lasted under 2 months. Lactation, pregnancy, other autoimmune disease or uncontrolled infection led to exclusion of patients. It was RNA transcripts that yielded the amplified TCR beta CDR3 regions. Using the HTBI primer set, a first-round RT-PCR was run on the TCR CDR3. TCRdb reanalysed the multiplex PCR reads using MiXCR and keeps one entry per CDR3 protein. The data show hundreds of thousands of distinct CDR3 sequences, around 15% seen once. With regard to this clonotype: What it recognizes is unknown.

The rearrangement links TRBV25-1 to TRBJ2-4; TRBD2 aligns across 8 bases. This clonotype was sampled from a woman between 18 and 29 years old with Graves' hyperthyroidism. Sequencing was performed on blood. The DNA for the CDR3 is TGTGCCAGCAGCGGCCTCGGGGGGGCGGAGGACATTCAGTACTTC. This sequence encodes CASSGLGGAEDIQYF.